These 15 T cell receptor beta chains originate from one sample sequenced in a study of control samples from healthy donors and cancer patients. This table comes from immunoSEQ multiplex PCR, and its TCRdb copy is limited to in-frame clones, with some not included. The table records around 130,000 clones, 70% to 90% of them present only once. The sequenced sample consisted of blood. The receptors derive from a man aged 50 or older in good health.

The chain uses TRBV20-1 and TRBJ1-5; TRBD1 aligns across 9 bases. Germline V gene sequence: CDR1 DFQATT, CDR2 SNEGSKA (reference sequence). This CDR3 comprises 15 residues. V dropped 3 bases and J dropped 6; count of bases not matched to a gene: 9. The DNA for the CDR3 is TGCAGTGCTAGTAATGAACAGGGGGCGGCTCAGCCCCAGCATTTT. Protein product: CSASNEQGAAQPQHF.

The rearrangement links TRBV18 to TRBJ2-1; maybe TRBD2 (5 bases). Germline CDR1 reads KGHSH; CDR2 reads LQKENI. The V end was cut by 5 bases, the J end by 2 bases, with 10 bases between. This CDR3 has 14 residues. For the CDR3, the DNA is TGTGCCAGCTCATTGGGAGACGCCTACAATGAGCAGTTCTTC. This codes for CASSLGDAYNEQFF.

This chain joins TRBV7-8 and TRBJ1-1; D unresolved. The CDR3 loop spans 14 amino acids. Germline V gene sequence: CDR1 SGHVS, CDR2 FQNEAQ. Trimming took 3 bases from V and 1 from J, leaving 9 bases between them. Here the CDR3 DNA reads TGTGCCAGCAGCTTCTCTTTTAAGAACACTGAAGCTTTCTTT. This codes for CASSFSFKNTEAFF.

This chain joins TRBV7-9 and TRBJ1-4, with D perhaps matching TRBD1 (5 bases). This CDR3 contains 15 residues. V was shortened by 3 bases and J by 0 bases, with 8 bases between the two germline ends. Germline-derived CDR1 and CDR2 are SEHNR and FQNEAQ (reference sequence). Written as DNA, the CDR3 is TGTGCCAGCAGCTTCGGGGGGTCAACTAATGAAAAACTGTTTTTT. Amino acid sequence: CASSFGGSTNEKLFF.

This chain joins TRBV12-5 and TRBJ2-5, with TRBD1 matching 7 bases. The CDR3 consists of 15 residues. CDR1 is LGHNT and CDR2 is FRNRAP in the germline V gene. Trimming removed 0 bases from V and 6 bases from J; junction bases left unmatched: 7. CDR3 coding DNA: TGTGCTAGTGGTTTGGTACCAAGGGGGCGGAAGACCCAGTACTTC. As protein: CASGLVPRGRKTQYF.

CDR3 coding DNA: TGTGCCAGCAGTGAATTTGGGGCTAGCGGGGGCTACGAGCAGTACTTC. This translates into CASSEFGASGGYEQYF. The V gene is TRBV6-1, the J gene TRBJ2-7; 10 bases fit TRBD2. The ends lost 2 bases at V and 3 bases at J; junction bases unmatched: 7. The CDR3 has 16 amino acids. Germline CDR1 MNHNS, CDR2 SASEGT.

The V and J genes are TRBV19 and TRBJ2-7, with 9 bases aligning to TRBD1. Germline-derived CDR1 and CDR2 are LNHDA and SQIVND (reference sequence). Germline trimming cut 5 bases from V and 0 bases from J; bases unmatched to any gene: 2. The CDR3 totals 14 residues. DNA of the CDR3: TGTGCCAGTAGTCTGACAGGGGGCTCCTACGAGCAGTACTTC. It codes for CASSLTGGSYEQYF.

This clone was picked up a small number of times. The chain has TRBV7-9 and TRBJ2-3; D might be TRBD1 (6 bases). Germline V CDR1 and CDR2: SEHNR, FQNEAQ (reference sequence). This CDR3 region has 16 residues. V lost 0 bases and J 1 base, leaving 11 bases between the germline ends. For the CDR3, the DNA is TGTGCCAGCAGCTTAGCTACAGGGACCGGCACAGATACGCAGTATTTT. It specifies CASSLATGTGTDTQYF. The variable domain in full, completed from reference TRBV7-9 and TRBJ2-3, reads DTGVSQNPRHKITKRGQNVTFRCDPISEHNRLYWYRQTLGQGPEFLTYFQNEAQLEKSRLLSDRFSAERPKGSFSTLEIQRTEQGDSAMYLCASSLATGTGTDTQYFGPGTRLTVL.

This chain joins TRBV5-1 and TRBJ2-2; TRBD1 matches at 10 bases. Looked up from germline, CDR1 is SGHRS and CDR2 is YFSETQ. This CDR3 is 15 amino acids long. Unmatched junction bases numbered 10, after V lost 8 bases and J lost 6 bases. The CDR3 nucleotides read TGCGCCAGATCCCCCCCGGACAGGGGGTCCGGGGAGCTGTTTTTT. Protein: CARSPPDRGSGELFF.

The gene calls are TRBV25-1 and TRBJ1-4, with a weak D call TRBD1 (5 bases). V shed 3 bases and J shed 2 bases, with 13 bases lying between them. Germline values: CDR1 MGHDK, CDR2 SYGVNS. CDR3 size: 16 residues. CDR3 bases: TGTGCCAGCAGTGACCCCCGACAGACCACTAATGAAAAACTGTTTTTT. This sequence encodes CASSDPRQTTNEKLFF. Full variable domain (outside the CDR3, taken from reference TRBV25-1 and TRBJ1-4): EADIYQTPRYLVIGTGKKITLECSQTMGHDKMYWYQQDPGMELHLIHYSYGVNSTEKGDLSSESTVSRIRTEHFPLTLESARPSHTSQYLCASSDPRQTTNEKLFFGSGTQLSVL.

A word on this clone: The junction and the germline gene differ at one end; a read error may be behind it. The chain combines TRBV11-2 with TRBJ1-1; 8 nucleotides match TRBD1. There are 14 residues in the CDR3. The germline CDR1 and CDR2 sequences are SGHAT and FQNNGV. CDR3: CASSPGGLKTEAFF. CDR3 nucleotide sequence: TGTGCCAGCAGCCCAGGGGGCTTGAAAACTGAAGCTTTCTTT.

The chain couples TRBV18 to TRBJ2-7; maybe TRBD2 (6 bases). Per germline, CDR1 KGHSH and CDR2 LQKENI. V was pared by 2 bases and J by 3 bases, with 17 bases between. The CDR3 sequence is 16 residues long. Here the CDR3 reads CASSPSGGTSLYEQYF. The CDR3 DNA follows: TGTGCCAGCTCACCATCCGGAGGGACTTCCCTCTACGAGCAGTACTTC.

The chain carries TRBV6-4 and TRBJ2-5; D remains unclear. CDR3 size: 17 residues. Per the germline V gene, CDR1 is MRHNA and CDR2 is SNTAGT. Trimming removed 0 bases from V and 3 bases from J, with 17 bases in between. CDR3 sequence: CASSDSILASSKETQYF. CDR3 bases: TGTGCCAGCAGTGACTCGATATTAGCCTCTTCTAAAGAGACCCAGTACTTC.

This clone was observed many times. This same CDR3 is encoded by further DNA sequences in the sample. The CDR3 region is CASSLVGYEQYF. CDR3 nucleotide sequence: TGTGCCAGCAGCTTGGTGGGTTACGAGCAGTACTTC. The rearrangement joins TRBV5-5 to TRBJ2-7; D is unresolved. The CDR3 extends over 12 amino acids. V was cut by 0 bases and J by 4 bases, with 5 bases left in between. Germline V gene data show CDR1 as SGHKS and CDR2 as YYEKEE (reference sequence).

The chain employs TRBV5-1 and TRBJ1-3, with D perhaps matching TRBD1 (6 bases). Per germline, CDR1 SGHRS and CDR2 YFSETQ. Trimming removed 5 bases at V and 6 bases at J, with 12 bases between. The CDR3 sequence is 13 residues long. This CDR3 is CASRTGGENTIYF. CDR3 nucleotides: TGCGCCAGCAGAACCGGGGGCGAAAACACCATATATTTT.